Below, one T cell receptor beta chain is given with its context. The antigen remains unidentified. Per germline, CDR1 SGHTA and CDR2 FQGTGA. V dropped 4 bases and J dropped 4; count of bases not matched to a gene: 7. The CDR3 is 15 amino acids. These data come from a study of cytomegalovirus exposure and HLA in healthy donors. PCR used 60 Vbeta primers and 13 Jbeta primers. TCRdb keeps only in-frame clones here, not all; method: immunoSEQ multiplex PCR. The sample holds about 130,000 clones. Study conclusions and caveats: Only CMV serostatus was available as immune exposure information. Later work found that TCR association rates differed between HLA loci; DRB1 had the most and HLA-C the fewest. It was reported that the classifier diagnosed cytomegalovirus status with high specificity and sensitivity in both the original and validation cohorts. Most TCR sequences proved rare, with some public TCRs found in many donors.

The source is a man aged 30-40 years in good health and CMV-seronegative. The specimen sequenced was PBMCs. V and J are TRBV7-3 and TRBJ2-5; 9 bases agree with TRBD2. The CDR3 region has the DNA TGTGCCAGCAGCTCGACCCCACTAGCGGGAGAGACCCAGTACTTC. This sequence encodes CASSSTPLAGETQYF.